These 20 T cell receptor beta chains share one sample of origin, sequenced in a study of cytomegalovirus exposure and HLA in healthy donors (dated by TCRdb to 2015 to 2018). The library was produced with the immunoSEQ multiplex PCR assay. For the multiplex PCR, a mixture combining 60 forward primers for TCR Vbeta segments and 13 reverse primers for TCR Jbeta segments was used. The source is immuneACCESS, and TCRdb retained only in-frame sequences with V and J called. Part of the clones is not carried over; for the studies checked, unresolved V genes explain less than half of this, and the remainder is unexplained. This sample gives about 190,000 clones in total; roughly four fifths of them show up just once. In total, the top ten clones hold about 0.78% of the sample. Material: PBMCs. The receptors were gathered from a woman aged 18-29 years in good health and CMV-seronegative.

This sequence joins TRBV2 and TRBJ2-7; TRBD1 is a possible D gene (6 bases). The length of the CDR3 is 16 residues. Looked up from germline, CDR1 is SNHLY and CDR2 is FYNNEI. V dropped 5 bases and J dropped 2 bases, with 19 bases sitting between them. The CDR3: CASSRFQGKGPYEQYF. DNA for the CDR3: TGTGCCAGCAGTCGATTCCAGGGGAAAGGTCCCTACGAGCAGTACTTC.

This chain uses TRBV6-4 with TRBJ2-3, with D perhaps TRBD1 (6 bases). V was cut by 3 bases and J by 4 bases, with 11 bases left in between. The CDR3 contains 14 residues. From germline, CDR1 is MRHNA and CDR2 SNTAGT. CDR3: CASSDYRDADTQYF. The CDR3 DNA is TGTGCCAGCAGTGATTACAGGGATGCAGATACGCAGTATTTT.

The V and J genes are TRBV6-1 and TRBJ2-7; 8 nucleotides agree with TRBD1. The CDR3 runs to 18 residues. In germline, CDR1 is MNHNS, CDR2 SASEGT. The J segment lost 12 bases and the V segment lost 1 base, leaving 23 bases of the junction unmatched. The CDR3 sequence: CASSEGLETGQAFTIRYF. DNA of the CDR3: TGTGCCAGCAGTGAAGGACTTGAGACGGGACAGGCCTTTACGATTCGGTACTTC.

The rearrangement joins TRBV6-6 to TRBJ2-7, with 8 bases identical to TRBD2. The CDR3 is 16 amino acids. Germline loops: CDR1 MNHNY, CDR2 SVGAGI (reference sequence). J was trimmed by 0 bases and V by 7 bases; bases with no gene match: 11. The CDR3 spells CASNHRPGGPSYEQYF. In nucleotides, the CDR3 is TGTGCCAGCAACCACCGGCCGGGGGGGCCCTCCTACGAGCAGTACTTC.

This chain connects TRBV10-2 to TRBJ2-7; 7 bases fit TRBD2. The CDR3 sequence is 15 residues long. The germline CDR1 and CDR2 sequences are WSHSY and SAAADI. V trimming: 0 bases; J trimming: 2 bases; junction bases outside the gene matches: 4. This CDR3 reads CASSESSGRTYEQYF. The CDR3 coding sequence is TGCGCCAGCAGTGAGTCTTCCGGGAGGACCTACGAGCAGTACTTC.

The chain recombines TRBV2 with TRBJ2-5; 11 bases fit TRBD1. The V gene's germline CDR1 is SNHLY and CDR2 FYNNEI. The CDR3 consists of 15 residues. The V and J ends lost 5 bases and 4 bases, in that order; junction bases with no gene match: 6. CDR3 loop: CASSSPGQGGETQYF. The CDR3 coding sequence is TGTGCCAGCAGTTCCCCGGGACAGGGGGGAGAGACCCAGTACTTC.

The rearrangement links TRBV29-1 to TRBJ2-7; 7 nucleotides align to TRBD1. Trimming took 6 bases from V and 2 from J; bases not matched to a gene: 7. In germline, CDR1 is SQVTM, CDR2 ANQGSEA. The CDR3 runs to 13 residues. For the CDR3, the DNA is TGCAGCGTAGCCGGGACAGAACCCTACGAGCAGTACTTC. Translated: CSVAGTEPYEQYF.

V is TRBV28 and J is TRBJ1-4; tentative D call: TRBD1 (6 bases). Per the germline V gene, CDR1 is MDHEN and CDR2 is SYDVKM. The CDR3 length is 13 residues. Trimming cost V 8 bases and J 4 bases, with 11 bases left between them. CDR3 sequence (DNA): TGTGCCAGCTCGGACAGCCATAATGAAAAACTGTTTTTT. Amino acids: CASSDSHNEKLFF. The variable domain in full, with the rest retrieved from reference TRBV28 and TRBJ1-4, is DVKVTQSSRYLVKRTGEKVFLECVQDMDHENMFWYRQDPGLGLRLIYFSYDVKMKEKGDIPEGYSVSREKKERFSLILESASTNQTSMYLCASSDSHNEKLFFGSGTQLSVL.

The chain carries TRBV27 and TRBJ2-7, with D tentatively TRBD1 (6 bases). There are 13 residues in the CDR3. CDR1 MNHEY and CDR2 SMNVEV come from the germline V gene (reference sequence). Trimming left V 4 bases short and J 3 bases short, with 10 bases between. The DNA for the CDR3 is TGTGCCAGCAGTTCAACGGACAGCTACGAGCAGTACTTC. It codes for CASSSTDSYEQYF.

The chain combines TRBV19 with TRBJ2-3; the match to TRBD2 covers 12 bases. J gave up 5 bases and V 4 bases, and 7 bases lay outside the gene matches. The CDR3 spans 16 residues. Germline CDR1 and CDR2: LNHDA and SQIVND (reference sequence). The CDR3 protein is CASSKLAGGAGDTQYF. CDR3 DNA: TGTGCCAGTAGTAAACTAGCGGGGGGTGCGGGAGATACGCAGTATTTT.

This clone was seen more than once but under ten times. The V gene is TRBV6-5, the J gene TRBJ2-7; 8 nucleotides agree with TRBD1. Losses at the gene ends were 2 bases for V and 5 bases for J; bases not matched to a gene: 5. Germline CDR1 reads MNHEY; CDR2 reads SVGAGI. The CDR3 sequence is 14 residues long. The CDR3 loop is CASSYGQGAHEQYF. CDR3 nucleotide sequence: TGTGCCAGCAGTTACGGACAGGGTGCTCACGAGCAGTACTTC.

The rearrangement links TRBV6-5 to TRBJ2-7; 9 bases line up with TRBD1. Germline assignment: CDR1 MNHEY and CDR2 SVGAGI. The CDR3 length is 15 residues. Unmatched junction bases numbered 5, after V lost 4 bases and J lost 1 base. CDR3 in DNA: TGTGCCAGCAGTTCCCCGGGACAGGGTTCCTACGAGCAGTACTTC. Translation: CASSSPGQGSYEQYF.

V is TRBV18 and J is TRBJ2-3; tentatively, D is TRBD2 (6 bases). Germline V CDR1 and CDR2: KGHSH, LQKENI. Between the trimmed V and J ends, which lost 5 bases and 5 bases, there was a span of 14 bases. The CDR3 totals 14 residues. In nucleotides, the CDR3 is TGTGCCAGCTCAGGGGGAGGAGAAGGAGATACGCAGTATTTT. Protein: CASSGGGEGDTQYF. Using reference TRBV18 and TRBJ2-3 for the parts outside the CDR3, the full variable domain is NAGVMQNPRHLVRRRGQEARLRCSPMKGHSHVYWYRQLPEEGLKFMVYLQKENIIDESGMPKERFSAEFPKEGPSILRIQQVVRGDSAAYFCASSGGGEGDTQYFGPGTRLTVL.

CDR3: CASSLSPQAFF. In DNA form, the CDR3 reads TGTGCCAGCAGTTTATCTCCTCAAGCTTTCTTT. The J gene is TRBJ1-1, the V gene TRBV28; D is unresolved. The CDR3 runs to 11 residues. Trimming cost V 1 base and J 9 bases, with 6 bases left between them. The germline gives CDR1 MDHEN, CDR2 SYDVKM.

The chain recombines TRBV21-1 with TRBJ2-4; the D call in the table, TRBD1, was not verified against the DNA. TRBV21-1 is termed a pseudogene. The CDR3 has 13 amino acids. In DNA form, the CDR3 reads TGTGCCAGCAGCATAAAGGGGCGGAACATTCAGTACTTC. This encodes CASSIKGRNIQYF.

The chain recombines TRBV5-4 with TRBJ2-7, with TRBD2 identical over 8 bases. The CDR3 is 13 residues long. V shed 5 bases and J 1 base; nucleotides not matched to a gene: 2. Germline V gene sequence: CDR1 SGHNT, CDR2 YYREEE (reference sequence). CDR3 in DNA: TGTGCCAGCAGAAGCGGGGGTTCCTACGAGCAGTACTTC. Translated, it gives CASRSGGSYEQYF. Filled out from reference TRBV5-4 and TRBJ2-7, the complete variable domain reads ETGVTQSPTHLIKTRGQQVTLRCSSQSGHNTVSWYQQALGQGPQFIFQYYREEENGRGNFPPRFSGLQFPNYSSELNVNALELDDSALYLCASRSGGSYEQYFGPGTRLTVT.

The chain carries TRBV7-9 and TRBJ1-5, with TRBD1 matching over 10 bases. The ends lost 2 bases at V and 9 bases at J; junction bases unmatched: 4. The CDR3 spans 14 residues. CDR1 is SEHNR and CDR2 is FQNEAQ in the germline V gene (reference sequence). As DNA, the CDR3 is TGTGCCAGCAGCTTACCGGGACAGGGGATGCCCCAGCATTTT. Translating it yields CASSLPGQGMPQHF.

V is TRBV5-6 and J is TRBJ2-3; 12 bases are a match to TRBD1. Losses at the gene ends were 6 bases for V and 4 bases for J; bases not matched to a gene: 6. The V gene's germline CDR1 is SGHDT and CDR2 YYEEEE. The CDR3 consists of 15 residues. The CDR3 region has the DNA TGTGCCAGCATTCTCGGGACAGGGGGCCCAGATACGCAGTATTTT. Its translation is CASILGTGGPDTQYF.

The J gene is TRBJ2-7, the V gene TRBV27; a possible D gene is TRBD2 (6 bases). Germline CDR1 and CDR2: MNHEY and SMNVEV (reference sequence). The CDR3 extends over 13 amino acids. Trimming cost V 4 bases and J 3 bases, with 10 bases left between them. CDR3 coding DNA: TGTGCCAGCAGTTCTTGGGGGGTCTACGAGCAGTACTTC. Its translation: CASSSWGVYEQYF.

The chain uses TRBV19 and TRBJ2-2; 7 positions match TRBD1. The ends lost 10 bases at V and 4 bases at J; junction bases unmatched: 12. Germline CDR1 LNHDA, CDR2 SQIVND (reference sequence). This CDR3 has 15 amino acids. The CDR3 here is CATLSPRTGTGELFF. The DNA for the CDR3 is TGTGCCACCCTCTCACCTCGGACAGGCACCGGGGAGCTGTTTTTT.